These T cell receptor beta chains were read from a single sample in a study of T cells in tumors after PD-1 blockade. This table comes from immunoSEQ multiplex PCR, and its TCRdb copy is limited to in-frame clones, with some not included. The data show about 59,000 clones, around four fifths seen once. Sample: PBMCs, taken before anti-PD-1 treatment. These receptors came from a human donor with basal cell carcinoma. CDR3s include the opening cysteine and the closing phenylalanine or tryptophan. D genes are given only for firm matches. The size of a clone is reported for some rows only, either as once, few or many, or as a class for expanded clones.

>TRBJ2-3|TRBV11-3|NA|TRBD2
TGTGCCAGCAGCTTTAGCGGGGGGGTCACAGATACGCAGTATTTT
CASSFSGGVTDTQYF
>TRBJ2-2|TRBV7-7|once|NA
TGTGCTAGCAGCGCCCAAAAGGGGGGGACCGGGGAGCTGTTTTTT
CASSAQKGGTGELFF
>TRBJ1-5|TRBV20-1|NA|TRBD1
TGCAGTGCTAGTAACAGGGGGGGCCAGCCCCAGCATTTT
CSASNRGGQPQHF
>TRBJ1-3|TRBV2|NA|TRBD1
TGTGCCAGCAGTGAAGAAGGGACAGGACGAAACACCATATATTTT
CASSEEGTGRNTIYF
>TRBJ1-4|TRBV19|few|NA
TGTGCCAGTAGTGACCCATCGAAGGAAAAACTGTTTTTT
CASSDPSKEKLFF
>TRBJ1-2|TRBV6-5|NA|NA
TGTGCCAGCAGTCGTGAAGGCCCTTATGGCTACACCTTC
CASSREGPYGYTF
>TRBJ2-3|TRBV6-4|NA|TRBD2
TGTGCCAGCAGTGACAGGGGAGGGACAGATACGCAGTATTTT
CASSDRGGTDTQYF
>TRBJ1-3|TRBV2|NA|NA
TGTGCCGGGTTTAGTTACACCATATATTTT
CAGFSYTIYF
>TRBJ2-7|TRBV7-8|NA|NA
TGTGCCAGCAGCTTACATCTGGGCTCCTACGAGCAGTACTTC
CASSLHLGSYEQYF
>TRBJ1-4|TRBV29-1|NA|TRBD1
TGCAGCGTTGAGGCACAGGGGATGGGGGAAAAACTGTTTTTT
CSVEAQGMGEKLFF
>TRBJ2-2|TRBV18|NA|TRBD2
TGTGCCAGCTCGGAACTAGCGGTTAACACCGGGGAGCTGTTTTTT
CASSELAVNTGELFF
>TRBJ1-4|TRBV3-1/TRBV3-2|NA|TRBD1
TGTGCCAGCAGCCCCAGATTGGGACAGCTTTCTGAAAAACTGTTTTTT
CASSPRLGQLSEKLFF
>TRBJ2-7|TRBV30|NA|NA
TGTGCCTGGAGAGAGAACGGTGCCCCCCCCGTCGAGCAGTACTTC
CAWRENGAPPVEQYF
>TRBJ1-6|TRBV3-1/TRBV3-2|NA|TRBD1
TGTGCCAGCAGCCAATCCCGGGACAGGGGGCGCCCTGAGTCACCCCTCCACTTT
CASSQSRDRGRPESPLHF
>TRBJ1-6|TRBV5-4|NA|TRBD1
TGTGCCAGCAGCGGGGACAGGGGGATTTCACCCCTCCACTTT
CASSGDRGISPLHF
>TRBJ2-3|TRBV5-5|NA|NA
TGTGCCAGCAGCTTGGATGGGACCACAGATACGCAGTATTTT
CASSLDGTTDTQYF
>TRBJ1-2|TRBV30|NA|NA
TGTGCCTGGAATCGAGTAGCGGATGGCTACACCTTC
CAWNRVADGYTF
>TRBJ1-3|TRBV29-1|NA|NA
TGCAGCGCCGCGGAGGTATCCGGAAACACCATATATTTT
CSAAEVSGNTIYF
>TRBJ1-6|TRBV6-5|NA|NA
TGTGCCAGTCTACGACAGGCACCCCTCCACTTT
CASLRQAPLHF
>TRBJ2-3|TRBV2|NA|NA
TGTGCCAGCAGTTGGGGGACCTCTAGCACAGATACGCAGTATTTT
CASSWGTSSTDTQYF
>TRBJ2-3|TRBV6-6|NA|TRBD2
TGTGCCAGCAGTTGGGGTAGCGGGGGAATTGGGGATACGCAGTATTTT
CASSWGSGGIGDTQYF
>TRBJ2-5|TRBV7-9|NA|TRBD2
TGTGCCAGCAGCTTACTAGCGGGGGGTGAGACCCAGTACTTC
CASSLLAGGETQYF